Described below is a single TCR beta chain sequence and its context. The data originate from a study of blood T cell repertoires in COVID-19. Study-wide background: From T cells, B-cell-depleted T cells, or PBMCs came the material, which was cDNA or gDNA.

Germline assignment: CDR1 KGHSH and CDR2 LQKENI. V was pared by 3 bases and J by 7 bases, with 5 bases of the junction left unmatched. The CDR3 is 14 residues long. Study members were between roughly 18 and 100 years old and lived in 20 to 25 US regions. Under the authors' procedure: Quantification of nucleated cells was approximated via reference gene primer amplification. Only in-frame clones appear in the TCRdb table, and some are missing; sequencing was by immunoSEQ multiplex PCR. V and J calls and clone size are those listed in that table; D and trimming were worked out from the DNA. The data contain 250,000 to 300,000 clones, 85% to 90% of them singletons.

Input material: PBMCs or T cells enriched from blood (not recorded which). This receptor was identified in a man between 18 and 29 years old who had recovered from COVID-19. V gene TRBV18 combines with J gene TRBJ1-4, with TRBD1 identical over 7 bases. The CDR3 sequence: CASSPSGTVEKLFF. CDR3 nucleotides: TGTGCCAGCTCACCTTCCGGGACAGTTGAAAAACTGTTTTTT.